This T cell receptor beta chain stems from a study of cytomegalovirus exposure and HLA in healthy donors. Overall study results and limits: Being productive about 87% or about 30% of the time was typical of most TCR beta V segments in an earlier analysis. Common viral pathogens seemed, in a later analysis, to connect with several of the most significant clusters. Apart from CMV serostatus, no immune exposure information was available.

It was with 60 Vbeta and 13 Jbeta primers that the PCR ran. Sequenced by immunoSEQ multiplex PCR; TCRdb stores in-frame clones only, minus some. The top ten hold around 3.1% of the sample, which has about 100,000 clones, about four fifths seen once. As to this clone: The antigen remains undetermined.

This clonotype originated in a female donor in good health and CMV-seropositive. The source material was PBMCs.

The CDR3 DNA is TGCGCCAGCAGCCAACCCTATGGGCCCCAGCATTTT. It encodes CASSQPYGPQHF. The rearrangement links TRBV4-1 to TRBJ1-5; D unclear. V was pared by 2 bases and J by 9 bases, with 8 bases between. Germline lookup yields CDR1 MGHRA and CDR2 YSYEKL. This CDR3 contains 12 residues.